This T cell receptor (beta chain) was identified during a study of blood T cell repertoires in COVID-19. Study at large: Donors in the United States, Italy and Spain gave samples during acute or convalescent COVID-19. The analysed material was cDNA or gDNA that came from T cells, B-cell-depleted T cells, or PBMCs.

Per the study methods: Reference gene primer amplification in the assay estimated nucleated cell counts. Here immunoSEQ multiplex PCR was the method, and the copy in TCRdb shows in-frame clones only, minus some. The D gene and trimming were derived from the DNA, and the V and J assignments and clone size from that table. The repertoire includes approximately 210,000 clones, around four fifths of them detected once, and about 20% sits in the top ten. Deletions cut 4 bases from V and 0 bases from J, with 19 bases between. The CDR3 loop spans 17 amino acids. Per germline, CDR1 SGDLS and CDR2 YYNGEE. The V gene is TRBV9, the J gene TRBJ1-1; no reliable D call. Sequencing used peripheral blood. This receptor was taken from a man aged 25-45 years with active or convalescent COVID-19. The CDR3: CASSPTSAPGMNTEAFF. The DNA for the CDR3 is TGTGCCAGCAGCCCGACCTCCGCCCCCGGGATGAACACTGAAGCTTTCTTT.